Described below is a single T cell receptor beta chain sequence and its context. Germline loops: CDR1 LGHDT, CDR2 YNNKEL (reference sequence). The CDR3 is made up of 14 amino acids. Trimming shortened V by 4 bases and J by 0 bases, and 9 bases separated the two germline ends. The sample belongs to a study of control samples from healthy donors and cancer patients. Using immunoSEQ multiplex PCR, the repertoire was profiled, and TCRdb retains in-frame clones only, with some absent. In the table there are 100,000 to 150,000 clones, 80% to 95% of which are singletons. The sample was blood. The clonotype comes from a man aged 18 to 30 in good health. The chain has TRBV3-1 (or the pseudogene TRBV3-2) and TRBJ1-1; a possible D gene is TRBD1 (5 bases). CDR3 amino acids: CASSLQALNTEAFF. The CDR3 DNA follows: TGTGCCAGCAGCCTACAGGCGCTGAACACTGAAGCTTTCTTT.